This T cell receptor (beta chain) was retrieved from a study of T cell responses to AZD1222 COVID-19 vaccine. General observations from the study: Scientists sampled the repertoires only once the peak T cell response had passed. Dominant at 160-218 and 743-854, vaccine-associated CD4 TCRs also spanned spike. Mostly white British, mostly female donors; authors suggested clonal diversity may be underestimated.

Clones were read by immunoSEQ multiplex PCR, and TCRdb kept only the in-frame ones, dropping some. The sample consists of 80,000 to 100,000 clones, roughly 88% of them appearing once. A word on this clone: Its specificity is unknown.

CDR1 and CDR2 from the germline V gene are SGHVS and FQNEAQ. CDR3 size: 13 residues. V was shortened by 6 bases and J by 2 bases, with 10 bases between the two germline ends. Sequences were derived from peripheral blood, sampled on day 0 of MenACWY control vaccination. The chain couples TRBV7-8 to TRBJ1-2; D may be TRBD1 (5 bases). This TCR was recovered from an adult in good health. CDR3 sequence: CASRAGDNYGYTF. The CDR3, as DNA: TGTGCCAGCAGGGCTGGGGACAACTATGGCTACACCTTC.